These 28 T cell receptor beta chains were sequenced from one sample in a study of cytomegalovirus exposure and HLA in healthy donors. PCR primers comprised 60 Vbeta and 13 Jbeta primers. Libraries were prepared by immunoSEQ multiplex PCR; TCRdb keeps only in-frame clonotypes and omits some of them. This table holds under 150,000 clones, roughly 80% found once. Material: PBMCs. The receptors derive from a man in his forties or fifties in good health and CMV-seronegative.

This clone has just one count. CDR3 amino acids: CASSYSLRRRSYGYTF. CDR3 DNA sequence: TGTGCCAGCAGTTACTCGTTGAGACGGAGGAGCTATGGCTACACCTTC. The genes are TRBV6-6 and TRBJ1-2; the D is unclear. This CDR3 is 16 amino acids long. CDR1 is MNHNY and CDR2 is SVGAGI in the germline V gene (reference sequence). The ends were cut back, 0 bases at V and 4 bases at J, with 15 bases in the middle.

As concerns this clone: A read error may produce the germline difference seen at one junction end. The chain links TRBV5-1 to TRBJ2-1, with 9 positions matching TRBD2. The CDR3 spans 15 residues. CDR1 and CDR2 from the germline V gene are SGHRS and YFSETQ. CDR3 DNA sequence: TGCGCCAGCAGCCAAACCGGGACTAGCTACGATGAGCAGTTCTTC. Amino acid sequence: CASSQTGTSYDEQFF.

The genes are TRBV11-2 and TRBJ2-1, with 9 positions matching TRBD2. The V gene's germline CDR1 is SGHAT and CDR2 FQNNGV. The CDR3 extends over 16 amino acids. Unmatched junction bases numbered 7, after V lost 4 bases and J lost 3 bases. The CDR3 nucleotides are TGTGCCAGCAGCTCCTCAGCTAGCGGGAACTACAATGAGCAGTTCTTC. Translation: CASSSSASGNYNEQFF.

In its sample, this clone was seen once. The chain uses TRBV2 and TRBJ2-1; perhaps TRBD2 as D (7 bases). CDR3 size: 17 residues. V lost 7 bases to trimming and J lost 0 bases, with 19 bases between them. Germline V lookup: CDR1 SNHLY, CDR2 FYNNEI. CDR3 residues: CASKGGEAGSSYNEQFF. CDR3 nucleotide sequence: TGTGCCAGCAAGGGGGGGGAGGCGGGAAGCTCCTACAATGAGCAGTTCTTC. The full variable domain, its missing parts supplied by reference TRBV2 and TRBJ2-1, is EPEVTQTPSHQVTQMGQEVILRCVPISNHLYFYWYRQILGQKVEFLVSFYNNEISEKSEIFDDQFSVERPDGSNFTLKIRSTKLEDSAMYFCASKGGEAGSSYNEQFFGPGTRLTVL.

The chain joins TRBV28 to TRBJ1-2; TRBD1 agrees at 7 bases. The CDR3 sequence is 15 residues long. Per germline, CDR1 MDHEN and CDR2 SYDVKM. The V and J ends lost 6 bases and 5 bases, in that order; junction bases with no gene match: 12. CDR3 residues: CASSQTSGTVYGYTF. The CDR3 bases are TGTGCCAGCAGCCAAACGTCCGGGACAGTATATGGCTACACCTTC.

The genes are TRBV5-6 and TRBJ1-5; D gene ambiguous. Trimming shortened V by 4 bases and J by 4 bases, and 9 bases separated the two germline ends. Germline CDR1 reads SGHDT; CDR2 reads YYEEEE. The CDR3 length is 13 residues. CDR3 region: CASSVSLNQPQHF. CDR3 nucleotides: TGTGCCAGCAGCGTTAGTCTGAATCAGCCCCAGCATTTT.

The chain recombines TRBV7-6 with TRBJ2-5, with 8 bases aligning to TRBD2. The junction had 10 bases not matched to a gene; V was cut back by 5 bases and J by 5 bases. CDR1 and CDR2 from the germline V gene are SGHVS and FNYEAQ. The CDR3 is 15 residues long. The CDR3 nucleotides read TGTGCCAGCAGCCCGGGACTAGGGGTTGGGGAGACCCAGTACTTC. Encoded protein: CASSPGLGVGETQYF. Full variable domain (missing parts from reference TRBV7-6 and TRBJ2-5): GAGVSQSPRYKVTKRGQDVALRCDPISGHVSLYWYRQALGQGPEFLTYFNYEAQQDKSGLPNDRFSAERPEGSISTLTIQRTEQRDSAMYRCASSPGLGVGETQYFGPGTRLLVL.

The V call is TRBV28, the J call TRBJ2-7; 14 bases map to TRBD2. The ends lost 6 bases at V and 2 bases at J; junction bases unmatched: 15. The germline CDR1 and CDR2 sequences are MDHEN and SYDVKM. The CDR3 extends over 19 amino acids. CDR3 nucleotides: TGTGCCAGCAGCTCCTCCGGACTAGCGGGAGGCGTTGCTCCCTACGAGCAGTACTTC. Translated: CASSSSGLAGGVAPYEQYF.

This clone was recorded a few times. The gene calls are TRBV10-2 and TRBJ2-1; 11 bases line up with TRBD2. The germline CDR1 and CDR2 sequences are WSHSY and SAAADI. The CDR3 extends over 15 amino acids. Trimming cost V 6 bases and J 7 bases; bases outside gene matches: 8. CDR3 sequence reads: CASSPGLAGRNEQFF. Here the CDR3 DNA reads TGCGCCAGCAGCCCTGGACTAGCGGGTCGAAATGAGCAGTTCTTC.

The chain is built from TRBV5-1 and TRBJ1-1; 7 nucleotides match TRBD1. This CDR3 is built from 15 residues. The V segment lost 0 bases and the J segment 5 bases; nucleotides outside the gene matches: 7. CDR1 and CDR2 (germline): SGHRS, YFSETQ. The CDR3 reads CASSLGQGSVTEAFF. CDR3 bases: TGCGCCAGCAGCTTGGGACAGGGTTCCGTTACTGAAGCTTTCTTT.

CDR3 residues: CASSRTGKETQYF. In nucleotides, the CDR3 is TGTGCCAGCAGTCGGACAGGCAAAGAGACCCAGTACTTC. The J gene is TRBJ2-5, the V gene TRBV28; 7 nucleotides agree with TRBD1. The V gene's germline CDR1 is MDHEN and CDR2 SYDVKM. The ends lost 5 bases at V and 3 bases at J; junction bases unmatched: 3. The CDR3 runs 13 residues. Full variable domain (missing parts from reference TRBV28 and TRBJ2-5): DVKVTQSSRYLVKRTGEKVFLECVQDMDHENMFWYRQDPGLGLRLIYFSYDVKMKEKGDIPEGYSVSREKKERFSLILESASTNQTSMYLCASSRTGKETQYFGPGTRLLVL.

This clone showed up just a few times. The V and J genes are TRBV7-9 and TRBJ1-1; the D is unclear. V was cut by 5 bases and J by 2 bases, with 9 bases left in between. There are 13 residues in the CDR3. From germline, CDR1 is SEHNR and CDR2 FQNEAQ (reference sequence). The CDR3, as DNA: TGTGCCAGCAGCCCCCCAGGCAACACTGAAGCTTTCTTT. Translated, it gives CASSPPGNTEAFF.

The chain employs TRBV19 and TRBJ2-3, with D perhaps TRBD2 (5 bases). Germline V gene data show CDR1 as LNHDA and CDR2 as SQIVND (reference sequence). V lost 7 bases and J lost 0, with 11 bases in between. This CDR3 comprises 14 residues. In nucleotides, the CDR3 is TGTGCCAGTAAAGCGGAGTCTAGCACAGATACGCAGTATTTT. It yields the protein CASKAESSTDTQYF.

This chain joins TRBV18 and TRBJ2-5; D is perhaps TRBD1 (5 bases). CDR3 length: 13 amino acids. The V and J ends lost 5 bases and 1 base respectively, with 8 bases between them. Germline V CDR1 and CDR2: KGHSH, LQKENI. As DNA, the CDR3 is TGTGCCAGCTCAGCGACAGCCCAAGAGACCCAGTACTTC. This encodes CASSATAQETQYF.

The V gene is TRBV19, the J gene TRBJ1-5; D unclear. There are 13 residues in the CDR3. Germline assignment: CDR1 LNHDA and CDR2 SQIVND (reference sequence). V gave up 8 bases and J gave up 5 bases, with 13 bases separating them. The CDR3 DNA reads TGTGCCAGTGCCTTAAAGGGAGATCAGCCCCAGCATTTT. Translating gives CASALKGDQPQHF.

This chain joins TRBV7-3 and TRBJ2-3, with D possibly matching TRBD2 (6 bases). Germline CDR1 and CDR2: SGHTA and FQGTGA. The CDR3 sequence is 15 residues long. Trimming stripped 5 bases from V and 5 bases from J, with 17 bases between. CDR3 protein: CASSPSQRGGDTQYF. The DNA of the CDR3 is TGTGCCAGCAGCCCGTCACAGAGGGGAGGAGATACGCAGTATTTT.

The chain joins TRBV29-1 to TRBJ1-3, with TRBD1 matching over 8 bases. The CDR3 loop spans 17 amino acids. In germline, CDR1 is SQVTM, CDR2 ANQGSEA. The ends lost 7 bases at V and 3 bases at J; junction bases unmatched: 17. CDR3 nucleotides: TGCAGCGCAGGACAGGGAGCGGGGTGGGGTATTGGAAACACCATATATTTT. Protein sequence: CSAGQGAGWGIGNTIYF. The complete variable domain, with remaining parts taken from reference TRBV29-1 and TRBJ1-3, reads SAVISQKPSRDICQRGTSLTIQCQVDSQVTMMFWYRQQPGQSLTLIATANQGSEATYESGFVIDKFPISRPNLTFSTLTVSNMSPEDSSIYLCSAGQGAGWGIGNTIYFGEGSWLTVV.

The V and J genes are TRBV6-5 and TRBJ2-7; D might be TRBD1 (6 bases). Deletions cut 6 bases from V and 2 bases from J, with 11 bases between. The length of the CDR3 is 13 residues. Germline assignment: CDR1 MNHEY and CDR2 SVGAGI. CDR3 nucleotides: TGTGCCAGCAGATCGGGACAAACCTACGAGCAGTACTTC. This gives the protein CASRSGQTYEQYF.

The DNA of the CDR3 is TGTGCCAGCAGTAGCAGGGGGACTAGGGCCCAGCATTTT. Encoded protein: CASSSRGTRAQHF. The J gene is TRBJ1-5, the V gene TRBV28; TRBD1 matches 7 bases. Germline CDR1 reads MDHEN; CDR2 reads SYDVKM. Trimming at V came to 5 bases and at J to 11 bases, leaving 9 bases not matched to a gene. The CDR3 totals 13 residues.

The CDR3 reads CASSPQGTEAFF. The CDR3 DNA reads TGTGCCAGCAGCCCTCAGGGGACTGAAGCTTTCTTT. This sequence joins TRBV6-5 and TRBJ1-1; the D gene is possibly TRBD1 (6 bases). The CDR3 spans 12 residues. The germline V gene encodes CDR1 MNHEY and CDR2 SVGAGI. Deletions cut 6 bases from V and 5 bases from J, with 10 bases between.

The rearrangement links TRBV12-5 to TRBJ2-2; weak D call: TRBD2 (7 bases). The ends were cut back, 6 bases at V and 5 bases at J, with 16 bases in the middle. This CDR3 has 15 residues. Germline-derived CDR1 and CDR2 are LGHNT and FRNRAP. The DNA of the CDR3 is TGTGCTAGTGGAATGGGGGGGGCAGGGACCGGGGAGCTGTTTTTT. This gives the protein CASGMGGAGTGELFF.

Concerning this clone: At one of its ends the junction is not consistent with the germline gene, which may arise from a read error. The chain has TRBV27 and TRBJ2-3; no firm D call. This CDR3 region has 12 residues. CDR1 is MNHEY and CDR2 is SMNVEV in the germline V gene (reference sequence). The DNA for the CDR3 is TGTGCCAGCAGTCCCAGCACAGATACACAGTATTTT. It translates to CASSPSTDTQYF.

The chain combines TRBV11-2 with TRBJ2-7; D may be TRBD1 (6 bases). The CDR3 is made up of 15 amino acids. V gave up 4 bases and J gave up 2 bases, with 15 bases separating them. Per the germline V gene, CDR1 is SGHAT and CDR2 is FQNNGV. CDR3 in DNA: TGTGCCAGCAGCTACGAAGGACAGATGACCTACGAGCAGTACTTC. This sequence encodes CASSYEGQMTYEQYF.

The V call is TRBV7-9, the J call TRBJ1-1, with D unresolved. The CDR3 is made up of 15 amino acids. Germline V gene lookup returns CDR1 SEHNR and CDR2 FQNEAQ (reference sequence). Trimming shortened V by 1 base and J by 11 bases, and 20 bases separated the two germline ends. The CDR3 nucleotides read TGTGCCAGCAGCTTAGTTGACTCAATACCTCCAAAGGCTTTCTTT. Protein: CASSLVDSIPPKAFF.

The chain joins TRBV7-8 to TRBJ1-1; D remains unclear. The CDR3 loop spans 16 amino acids. CDR1 and CDR2 from the germline V gene are SGHVS and FQNEAQ. The germline V and J ends were trimmed by 5 bases and 5 bases, with 21 bases remaining between them. The CDR3 spells CASSLVGSPVSTEAFF. The CDR3 region has the DNA TGTGCCAGCAGCCTTGTCGGGTCACCCGTTTCTACTGAAGCTTTCTTT.

The CDR3: CASSQHGQGTTNEQFF. The DNA of the CDR3 is TGTGCCAGCAGTCAGCATGGACAGGGGACTACCAATGAGCAGTTCTTC. The V call is TRBV25-1, the J call TRBJ2-1; 9 positions agree with TRBD1. CDR1 is MGHDK, CDR2 SYGVNS, per germline. J gave up 6 bases and V 5 bases, and 11 bases lay outside the gene matches. This CDR3 region has 16 residues.

The gene calls are TRBV5-4 and TRBJ2-5, with 9 bases identical to TRBD2. V gave up 0 bases and J gave up 4 bases; unmatched junction bases: 4. The CDR3 covers 15 residues. CDR1 is SGHNT and CDR2 is YYREEE in the germline V gene (reference sequence). CDR3 protein: CASSLDRGRGETQYF. The DNA for the CDR3 is TGTGCCAGCAGCTTGGATCGCGGGAGGGGAGAGACCCAGTACTTC. Complete variable domain (other parts from reference TRBV5-4 and TRBJ2-5): ETGVTQSPTHLIKTRGQQVTLRCSSQSGHNTVSWYQQALGQGPQFIFQYYREEENGRGNFPPRFSGLQFPNYSSELNVNALELDDSALYLCASSLDRGRGETQYFGPGTRLLVL.

J is TRBJ2-4 and V is TRBV10-3, with D possibly matching TRBD2 (5 bases). The V end was cut by 10 bases, the J end by 4 bases, with 17 bases between. CDR3 size: 14 residues. CDR1 is ENHRY, CDR2 SYGVKD, per germline. In DNA form, the CDR3 reads TGTGCCAGCGGCCCCGGGGTAGGGAAAAACATTCAGTACTTC. This sequence encodes CASGPGVGKNIQYF.